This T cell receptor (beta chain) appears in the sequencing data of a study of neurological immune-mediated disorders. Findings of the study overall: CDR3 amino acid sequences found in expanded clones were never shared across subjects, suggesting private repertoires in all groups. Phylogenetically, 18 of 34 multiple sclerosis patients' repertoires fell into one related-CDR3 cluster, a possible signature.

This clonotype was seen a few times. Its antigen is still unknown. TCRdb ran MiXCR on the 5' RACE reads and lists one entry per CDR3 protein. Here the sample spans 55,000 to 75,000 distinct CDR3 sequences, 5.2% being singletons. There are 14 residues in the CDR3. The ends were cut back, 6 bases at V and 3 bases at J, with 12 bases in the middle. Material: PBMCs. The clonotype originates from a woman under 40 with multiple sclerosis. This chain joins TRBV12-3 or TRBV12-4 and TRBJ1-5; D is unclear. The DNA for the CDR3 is TGTGCCAGCAGCCTTGGGTTTTCCAATCAGCCCCAGCATTTT. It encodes CASSLGFSNQPQHF.